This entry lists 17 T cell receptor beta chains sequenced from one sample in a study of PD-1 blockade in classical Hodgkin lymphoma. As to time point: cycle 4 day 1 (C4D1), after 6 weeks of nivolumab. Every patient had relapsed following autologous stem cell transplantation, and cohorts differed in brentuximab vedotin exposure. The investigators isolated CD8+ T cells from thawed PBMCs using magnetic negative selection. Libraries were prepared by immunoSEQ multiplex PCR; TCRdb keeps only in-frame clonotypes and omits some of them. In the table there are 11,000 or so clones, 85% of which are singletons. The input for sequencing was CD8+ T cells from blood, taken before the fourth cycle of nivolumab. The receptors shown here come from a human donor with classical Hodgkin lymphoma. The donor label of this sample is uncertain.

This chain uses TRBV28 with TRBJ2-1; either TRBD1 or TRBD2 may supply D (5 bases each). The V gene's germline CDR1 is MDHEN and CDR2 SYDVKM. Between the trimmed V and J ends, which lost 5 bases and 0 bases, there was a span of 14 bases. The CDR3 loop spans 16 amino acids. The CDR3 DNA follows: TGTGCCAGCAGTCCCTTCGAGGGGAGCTCCTACAATGAGCAGTTCTTC. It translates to CASSPFEGSSYNEQFF.

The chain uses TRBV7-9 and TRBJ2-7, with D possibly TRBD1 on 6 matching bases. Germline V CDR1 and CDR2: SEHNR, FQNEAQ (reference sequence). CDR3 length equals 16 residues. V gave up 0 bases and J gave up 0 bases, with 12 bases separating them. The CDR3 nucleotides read TGTGCCAGCAGCTTAGCGCGTTCAGGGGACTCCTACGAGCAGTACTTC. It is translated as CASSLARSGDSYEQYF.

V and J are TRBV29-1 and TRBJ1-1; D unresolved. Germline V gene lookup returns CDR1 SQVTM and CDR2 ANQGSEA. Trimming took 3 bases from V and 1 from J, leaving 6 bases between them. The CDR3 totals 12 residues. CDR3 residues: CSVEATNTEAFF. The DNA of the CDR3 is TGCAGCGTTGAGGCCACGAACACTGAAGCTTTCTTT.

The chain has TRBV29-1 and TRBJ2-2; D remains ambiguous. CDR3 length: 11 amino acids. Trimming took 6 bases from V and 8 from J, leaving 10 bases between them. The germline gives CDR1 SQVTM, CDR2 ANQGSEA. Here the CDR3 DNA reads TGCAGCGTGAATGGAATGGGGGAGCTGTTTTTT. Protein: CSVNGMGELFF.

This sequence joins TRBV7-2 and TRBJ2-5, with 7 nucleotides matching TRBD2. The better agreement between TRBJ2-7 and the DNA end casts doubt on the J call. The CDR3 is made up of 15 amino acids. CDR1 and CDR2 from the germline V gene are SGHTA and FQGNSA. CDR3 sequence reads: CASSFGGSTLYEQYF. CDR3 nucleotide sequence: TGTGCCAGCAGCTTTGGCGGGAGTACCCTCTACGAGCAGTACTTC.

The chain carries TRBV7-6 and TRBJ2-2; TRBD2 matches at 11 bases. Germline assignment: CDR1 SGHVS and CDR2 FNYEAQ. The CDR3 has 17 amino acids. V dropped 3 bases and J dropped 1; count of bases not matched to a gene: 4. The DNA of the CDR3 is TGTGCCAGCAGCTTTCTTCTAGCGGGAGGGAACACCGGGGAGCTGTTTTTT. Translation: CASSFLLAGGNTGELFF.

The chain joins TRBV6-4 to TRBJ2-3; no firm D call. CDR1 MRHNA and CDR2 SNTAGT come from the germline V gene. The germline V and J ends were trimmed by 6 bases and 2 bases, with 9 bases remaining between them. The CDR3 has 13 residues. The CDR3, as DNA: TGTGCCAGCAGCCTCAAGGTCACAGATACGCAGTATTTT. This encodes CASSLKVTDTQYF.

The CDR3 reads CASSKTGTGGTGDYGYTF. The CDR3 DNA sequence: TGTGCCAGCAGTAAAACAGGGACAGGGGGCACGGGTGACTATGGCTACACCTTC. The gene calls are TRBV2 and TRBJ1-2, with 12 bases lining up with TRBD1. Germline V gene lookup returns CDR1 SNHLY and CDR2 FYNNEI. Losses at the gene ends were 5 bases for V and 3 bases for J; bases not matched to a gene: 13. The CDR3 has 18 amino acids.

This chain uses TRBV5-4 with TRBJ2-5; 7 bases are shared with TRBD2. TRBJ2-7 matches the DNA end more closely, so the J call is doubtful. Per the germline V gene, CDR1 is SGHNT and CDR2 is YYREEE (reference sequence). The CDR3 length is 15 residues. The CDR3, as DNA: TGTGCCAGCAGCTTGGCTCGCGGGAGTGGCTACGAGCAGTACTTC. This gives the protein CASSLARGSGYEQYF.

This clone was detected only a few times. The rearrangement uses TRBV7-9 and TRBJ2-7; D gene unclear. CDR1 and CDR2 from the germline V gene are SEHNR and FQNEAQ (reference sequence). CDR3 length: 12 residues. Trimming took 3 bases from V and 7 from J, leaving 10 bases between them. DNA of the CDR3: TGTGCCAGCAGCTTGGATTCTGCAGAGCAGTACTTC. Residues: CASSLDSAEQYF.

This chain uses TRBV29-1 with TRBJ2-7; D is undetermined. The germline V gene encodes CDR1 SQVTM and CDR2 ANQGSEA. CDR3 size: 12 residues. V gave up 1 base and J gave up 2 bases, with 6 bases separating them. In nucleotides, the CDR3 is TGCAGCGTTGAAGTCCAACCCTACGAGCAGTACTTC. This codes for CSVEVQPYEQYF.

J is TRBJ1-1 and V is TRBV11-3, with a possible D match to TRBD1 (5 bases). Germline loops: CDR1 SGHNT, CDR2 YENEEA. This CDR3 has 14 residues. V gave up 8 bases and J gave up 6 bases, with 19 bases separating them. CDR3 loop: CASAFREGLPEAFF. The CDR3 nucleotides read TGTGCCAGCGCGTTCCGCGAGGGACTGCCTGAAGCTTTCTTT.

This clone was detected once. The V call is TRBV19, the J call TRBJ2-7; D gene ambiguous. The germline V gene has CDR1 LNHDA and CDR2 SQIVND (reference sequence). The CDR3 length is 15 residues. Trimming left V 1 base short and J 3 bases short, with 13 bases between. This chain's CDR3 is CASSIVRGYDYEQYF. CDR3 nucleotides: TGTGCCAGTAGTATAGTAAGAGGATACGACTACGAGCAGTACTTC.

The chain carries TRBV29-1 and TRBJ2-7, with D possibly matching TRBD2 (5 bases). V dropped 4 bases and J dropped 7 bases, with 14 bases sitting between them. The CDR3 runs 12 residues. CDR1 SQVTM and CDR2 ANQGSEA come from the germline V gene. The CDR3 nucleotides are TGCAGCGTTGGGAGGCCGCCGGGGGAGCAGTACTTC. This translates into CSVGRPPGEQYF.

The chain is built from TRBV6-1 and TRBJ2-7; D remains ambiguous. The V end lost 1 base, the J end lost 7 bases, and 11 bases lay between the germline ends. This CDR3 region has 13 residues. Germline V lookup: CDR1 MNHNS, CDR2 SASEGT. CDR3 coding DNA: TGTGCCAGCAGTGAAGTTTCCGACTGGGAGCAGTACTTC. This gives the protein CASSEVSDWEQYF.

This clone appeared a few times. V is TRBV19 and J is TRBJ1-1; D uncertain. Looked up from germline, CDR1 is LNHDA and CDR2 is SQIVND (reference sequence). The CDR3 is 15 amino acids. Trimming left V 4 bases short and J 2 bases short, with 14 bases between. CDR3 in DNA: TGTGCCAGTAGTACCTCGACAAGGTCTAACACTGAAGCTTTCTTT. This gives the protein CASSTSTRSNTEAFF.

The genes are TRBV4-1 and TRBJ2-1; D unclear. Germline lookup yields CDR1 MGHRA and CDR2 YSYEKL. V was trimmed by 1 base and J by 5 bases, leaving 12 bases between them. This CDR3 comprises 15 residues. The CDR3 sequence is CASSQASLPHNEQFF. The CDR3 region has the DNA TGCGCCAGCAGCCAAGCGTCCCTCCCCCACAATGAGCAGTTCTTC.